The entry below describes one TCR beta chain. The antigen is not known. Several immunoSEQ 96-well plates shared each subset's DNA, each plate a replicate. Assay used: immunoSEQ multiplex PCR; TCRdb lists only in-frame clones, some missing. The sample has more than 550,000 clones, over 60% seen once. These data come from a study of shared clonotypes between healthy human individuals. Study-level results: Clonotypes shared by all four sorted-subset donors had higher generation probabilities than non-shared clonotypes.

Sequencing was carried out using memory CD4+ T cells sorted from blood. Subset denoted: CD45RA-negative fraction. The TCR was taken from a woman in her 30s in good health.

CDR3 residues: CASSPPTDLEAFF. DNA of the CDR3: TGTGCCAGCTCACCACCGACAGATCTGGAAGCTTTCTTT. V and J are TRBV18 and TRBJ1-1; D perhaps matches TRBD1 (5 bases). The germline V and J ends were trimmed by 0 bases and 8 bases, with 10 bases remaining between them. The CDR3 is made up of 13 amino acids. The germline V gene encodes CDR1 KGHSH and CDR2 LQKENI.